This T cell receptor (beta chain) derives from a study of blood T cell repertoires in COVID-19. The table came from immunoSEQ multiplex PCR; TCRdb's copy has only in-frame clones and leaves some out. The table includes about 220,000 clones, around 82% detected once. This clone was observed at least ten times. CDR3 size: 13 residues. The V end lost 5 bases, the J end lost 2 bases, and 12 bases lay between the germline ends. Germline values: CDR1 GTSNPN, CDR2 SVGIG (reference sequence). The chain employs TRBV30 and TRBJ2-5, with D unresolved. The sample taken for sequencing was peripheral blood. The TCR comes from a middle-aged woman with active or convalescent COVID-19. The DNA for the CDR3 is TGTGCCTGGTATGGAATCAGGCAAGAGACCCAGTACTTC. Translation: CAWYGIRQETQYF.